Listed here are 29 T cell receptor beta chains from one sample, sequenced in a study of post-analysis software for immune sequencing data. Whole-study results and caveats: In patients, about 5 TRBV segments were more frequent than in controls, with TRBV5-6, TRBV5-1 and TRBV20-1 among them.

Unique molecular identifiers were present in the TCR beta cDNA libraries. In TCRdb, the PCR reads were re-called with MiXCR into one record per CDR3 protein. The table includes 820,000 or so distinct CDR3 sequences, about 50% detected once. Their recognized antigens are unknown. Sequencing input: blood. The receptors derive from a girl between 5 and 17 years old with multiple sclerosis.

The CDR3 spells CASSPRGGGLAGLYNEQFF. In nucleotides, the CDR3 is TGTGCCAGCAGCCCTAGGGGAGGGGGACTAGCGGGACTCTACAATGAGCAGTTCTTC. This chain joins TRBV12-3 or TRBV12-4 and TRBJ2-1; TRBD2 matches 13 bases. The CDR3 is made up of 19 amino acids. V shed 6 bases and J 3 bases; nucleotides not matched to a gene: 14.

This rearrangement joins TRBV29-1 to TRBJ2-5; unclear D gene. The CDR3 has 13 residues. The V gene lost 3 bases and the J gene lost 2 bases, with 10 bases spanning the gap. The germline V gene has CDR1 SQVTM and CDR2 ANQGSEA. DNA for the CDR3: TGCAGCGTTGAGACGTCAGCTCAAGAGACCCAGTACTTC. As protein: CSVETSAQETQYF.

The V gene is TRBV11-2, the J gene TRBJ2-1; tentatively, D is TRBD2 (6 bases). V lost 4 bases and J lost 1, with 20 bases in between. This CDR3 has 18 amino acids. Germline V gene data show CDR1 as SGHAT and CDR2 as FQNNGV. The CDR3 loop reads CASSSRVAGQTSYNEQFF. The DNA for the CDR3 is TGTGCCAGCAGCTCCCGGGTGGCGGGGCAGACTTCCTACAATGAGCAGTTCTTC.

The chain uses TRBV12-3 or TRBV12-4 and TRBJ2-3; 7 positions agree with TRBD1. V dropped 6 bases and J dropped 0; count of bases not matched to a gene: 6. The length of the CDR3 is 15 residues. Here the CDR3 DNA reads TGTGCCAGCAGCTCGACAGGGTTTAGCACAGATACGCAGTATTTT. This sequence encodes CASSSTGFSTDTQYF.

CDR3 loop: CSARDSGTGALDTQYF. The CDR3 DNA follows: TGCAGTGCTCGTGACTCGGGGACAGGGGCTTTAGATACGCAGTATTTT. This chain links TRBV20-1 with TRBJ2-3, with 10 bases lining up with TRBD1. The trim removed 5 bases at V and 5 bases at J, leaving 13 bases unmatched. CDR3 length: 16 residues. CDR1 and CDR2 (germline): DFQATT, SNEGSKA (reference sequence).

The rearrangement joins TRBV5-1 to TRBJ2-3, with a tentative D call TRBD2 (5 bases). V was cut by 0 bases and J by 2 bases, with 10 bases left in between. Germline V gene data show CDR1 as SGHRS and CDR2 as YFSETQ. The CDR3 contains 15 residues. The CDR3 bases are TGCGCCAGCAGCTTGGACCCGCGGGTCACAGATACGCAGTATTTT. As protein: CASSLDPRVTDTQYF.

This clonotype showed up just once. V usage is TRBV4-2 and J usage is TRBJ1-4; D gene ambiguous. Per the germline V gene, CDR1 is LGHNA and CDR2 is YNFKEQ. V lost 1 base, J lost 4 bases, and 7 bases lay in between. This CDR3 comprises 14 residues. CDR3 sequence reads: CASSQVADNEKLFF. CDR3 nucleotide sequence: TGTGCCAGCAGCCAAGTGGCAGATAATGAAAAACTGTTTTTT.

The chain joins TRBV12-3 or TRBV12-4 to TRBJ2-7, with TRBD1 identical over 11 bases. The J call is doubtful: the DNA matches TRBJ2-5 better. The CDR3 contains 16 residues. The CDR3 DNA reads TGTGCCAGCGGAAGGGACAGGGGGGGGCCTTTAGTGACCCAGTACTTC. This gives the protein CASGRDRGGPLVTQYF.

The genes are TRBV12-3 or TRBV12-4 and TRBJ2-5; D uncertain. The ends were cut back, 3 bases at V and 5 bases at J, with 10 bases in the middle. This CDR3 region has 13 residues. CDR3 residues: CASSFEYGETQYF. The CDR3 DNA sequence: TGTGCCAGCAGTTTTGAGTATGGGGAGACCCAGTACTTC.

The rearrangement uses TRBV20-1 and TRBJ2-4; D assignment may be TRBD1 or TRBD2 (5 bases each). The CDR3 totals 14 residues. Germline V gene sequence: CDR1 DFQATT, CDR2 SNEGSKA (reference sequence). The V and J ends lost 6 bases and 6 bases respectively, with 18 bases between them. Here the CDR3 reads CSARTGTSPNIQYF. The CDR3 DNA sequence: TGCAGTGCAAGGACCGGGACCTCCCCAAACATTCAGTACTTC.

A few counts support this clonotype. The chain joins TRBV5-1 to TRBJ2-7, with D unresolved. This CDR3 is 14 amino acids long. Trimming left V 3 bases short and J 3 bases short, with 13 bases between. Germline V gene lookup returns CDR1 SGHRS and CDR2 YFSETQ. CDR3 sequence: CASSSAAQSYEQYF. The CDR3 region has the DNA TGCGCCAGCAGCTCTGCCGCTCAGAGCTACGAGCAGTACTTC.

V and J are TRBV7-2 and TRBJ2-3; 8 positions match TRBD2. The germline CDR1 and CDR2 sequences are SGHTA and FQGNSA. The CDR3 is 16 residues long. J gave up 9 bases and V 5 bases, and 16 bases lay outside the gene matches. This chain's CDR3 is CASSTGLVGGATTQYF. The CDR3 DNA reads as TGTGCCAGCAGCACGGGACTAGTGGGAGGCGCCACGACGCAGTATTTT.

About this clonotype: One end of the junction is discordant with germline, which a read error may explain. The V call is TRBV6-1, the J call TRBJ2-1, with TRBD2 matching over 11 bases. The CDR3 runs to 15 residues. Germline lookup yields CDR1 MNHNS and CDR2 SASEGT. The CDR3 DNA reads TGTGCCAGCAGGGAAGGGACTAGCGGTTACAATGAGCAGTTCTTC. The encoded protein is CASREGTSGYNEQFF.

The J gene is TRBJ1-6, the V gene TRBV21-1; the listed D gene, TRBD1, was not tested against the DNA. TRBV21-1 is classified as a pseudogene. This CDR3 contains 13 residues. This CDR3 is CASGGFGRSPLHF. CDR3 nucleotides: TGTGCCAGCGGGGGTTTCGGGCGTTCACCCCTCCACTTT.

This clonotype was picked up many times. CDR3 residues: CASSLGTTGELFF. DNA of the CDR3: TGTGCCAGCAGTTTGGGGACCACCGGGGAGCTGTTTTTT. The rearrangement joins TRBV12-3 or TRBV12-4 to TRBJ2-2; D might be TRBD1 or TRBD2, each matching 5 bases. This CDR3 comprises 13 residues. V lost 3 bases and J 4 bases, leaving 6 bases between the germline ends.

This clonotype was recorded many times. The chain has TRBV12-3 or TRBV12-4 and TRBJ2-3, with TRBD2 as a possible D gene (5 bases). This CDR3 is built from 12 residues. Trimming stripped 6 bases from V and 5 bases from J, with 9 bases between. CDR3 region: CASSLGRDTQYF. DNA for the CDR3: TGTGCCAGCAGCTTGGGGAGAGATACGCAGTATTTT.

V gene TRBV6-2 or TRBV6-3 combines with J gene TRBJ2-5; tentatively, D is TRBD1 (6 bases). V shed 6 bases and J shed 4 bases, with 18 bases lying between them. The CDR3 length is 15 residues. The germline CDR1 and CDR2 sequences are MNHEY and SVGEGT. DNA of the CDR3: TGTGCCAGCAGCAACCTCCGGGACATCGGAGAGACCCAGTACTTC. Translating gives CASSNLRDIGETQYF.

The chain is built from TRBV11-2 and TRBJ2-5; unclear D gene. The V end lost 0 bases, the J end lost 0 bases, and 11 bases lay between the germline ends. This CDR3 contains 16 residues. The germline V gene has CDR1 SGHAT and CDR2 FQNNGV. The CDR3 sequence: CASSLDWASHQETQYF. CDR3 DNA sequence: TGTGCCAGCAGCTTAGATTGGGCCAGCCACCAAGAGACCCAGTACTTC.

The chain joins TRBV12-3 or TRBV12-4 to TRBJ1-5; D gene uncertain. V lost 5 bases and J lost 3, with 14 bases in between. CDR3 length equals 15 residues. The CDR3 reads CASSPDGSYNQPQHF. CDR3 coding DNA: TGTGCCAGCAGTCCGGACGGGAGCTACAATCAGCCCCAGCATTTT.

V usage is TRBV7-3 and J usage is TRBJ2-1; 8 nucleotides match TRBD1. The end of the DNA is better explained by TRBJ2-7, so the J call may be wrong. This CDR3 has 14 residues. Germline V gene sequence: CDR1 SGHTA, CDR2 FQGTGA. In DNA, the CDR3 is TGTGCCAGCAGCTTAAGTCGACAGGGGACCGAGCAGTACTTC. Its translation is CASSLSRQGTEQYF.

This clonotype turned up a few times. The V call is TRBV20-1, the J call TRBJ2-5, with D perhaps matching TRBD2 (6 bases). The CDR3 covers 14 residues. V was shortened by 7 bases and J by 2 bases, with 17 bases between the two germline ends. Germline lookup yields CDR1 DFQATT and CDR2 SNEGSKA (reference sequence). CDR3 loop: CSVRPAGRQETQYF. In DNA form, the CDR3 reads TGCAGTGTTCGCCCAGCGGGCAGACAAGAGACCCAGTACTTC.

The genes are TRBV3-1 and TRBJ2-2, with D tentatively TRBD1 or TRBD2 (5 bases each). The CDR3 has 20 amino acids. V was pared by 0 bases and J by 4 bases, with 24 bases between. The germline V gene encodes CDR1 LGHDT and CDR2 YNNKEL (reference sequence). The CDR3 here is CASSQDSRPGRPPGTGELFF. As DNA, the CDR3 is TGTGCCAGCAGCCAAGATTCGCGCCCGGGGCGGCCCCCGGGCACCGGGGAGCTGTTTTTT.

The gene calls are TRBV20-1 and TRBJ2-3; perhaps TRBD1 as D (6 bases). The germline V gene has CDR1 DFQATT and CDR2 SNEGSKA (reference sequence). The CDR3 spans 13 residues. V lost 2 bases to trimming and J lost 2 bases, with 8 bases between them. For the CDR3, the DNA is TGCAGTGCTAGACGGGACAACACAGATACGCAGTATTTT. Encoded protein: CSARRDNTDTQYF.

The V call is TRBV7-2, the J call TRBJ2-1, with D possibly being TRBD2 (7 bases). CDR1 SGHTA and CDR2 FQGNSA come from the germline V gene. The CDR3 covers 15 residues. V was pared by 6 bases and J by 10 bases, with 22 bases between. This chain's CDR3 is CASSKDRWGGLEQFF. CDR3 nucleotides: TGTGCCAGCAGTAAAGACAGGTGGGGGGGTCTGGAGCAGTTCTTC.

The V call is TRBV6-4, the J call TRBJ2-1; D remains unclear. The length of the CDR3 is 13 residues. CDR1 is MRHNA and CDR2 is SNTAGT in the germline V gene. Trimming stripped 4 bases from V and 6 bases from J, with 10 bases between. CDR3 protein: CASSAEPSNEQFF. For the CDR3, the DNA is TGTGCCAGCAGTGCCGAGCCCAGCAATGAGCAGTTCTTC.

The chain couples TRBV20-1 to TRBJ2-7; 8 nucleotides align to TRBD1. The junction had 12 bases not matched to a gene; V was cut back by 5 bases and J by 6 bases. The V gene's germline CDR1 is DFQATT and CDR2 SNEGSKA (reference sequence). The length of the CDR3 is 14 residues. CDR3 amino acids: CSAQGATLWGEQYF. The CDR3 DNA is TGCAGTGCTCAGGGGGCAACCCTGTGGGGCGAGCAGTACTTC.

The chain employs TRBV5-1 and TRBJ2-1, with a tentative D call TRBD2 (6 bases). Germline assignment: CDR1 SGHRS and CDR2 YFSETQ. The ends were cut back, 4 bases at V and 0 bases at J, with 11 bases in the middle. This CDR3 has 15 residues. In nucleotides, the CDR3 is TGCGCCAGCAGCACGGGAGAAAGCTCCTACAATGAGCAGTTCTTC. Translation: CASSTGESSYNEQFF. Full variable domain (outside the CDR3, taken from reference TRBV5-1 and TRBJ2-1): KAGVTQTPRYLIKTRGQQVTLSCSPISGHRSVSWYQQTPGQGLQFLFEYFSETQRNKGNFPGRFSGRQFSNSRSEMNVSTLELGDSALYLCASSTGESSYNEQFFGPGTRLTVL.

The chain couples TRBV7-2 to TRBJ2-1; tentative D call: TRBD2 (5 bases). From germline, CDR1 is SGHTA and CDR2 FQGNSA. Trimming shortened V by 4 bases and J by 2 bases, and 15 bases separated the two germline ends. CDR3 size: 16 residues. The CDR3 is CASSSRRDRTYNEQFF. As DNA, the CDR3 is TGTGCCAGCAGCTCCCGTCGGGATAGGACCTACAATGAGCAGTTCTTC.

In this sample, this clonotype turned up a few times. V gene TRBV24-1 combines with J gene TRBJ2-3; tentatively, D is TRBD2 (6 bases). CDR1 and CDR2 (germline): KGHDR, SFDVKD. V was cut by 3 bases and J by 2 bases, with 14 bases left in between. This CDR3 region has 16 residues. The CDR3 spells CATSDPSGGFTDTQYF. CDR3 coding DNA: TGTGCCACCAGTGATCCCTCTGGAGGGTTCACAGATACGCAGTATTTT.